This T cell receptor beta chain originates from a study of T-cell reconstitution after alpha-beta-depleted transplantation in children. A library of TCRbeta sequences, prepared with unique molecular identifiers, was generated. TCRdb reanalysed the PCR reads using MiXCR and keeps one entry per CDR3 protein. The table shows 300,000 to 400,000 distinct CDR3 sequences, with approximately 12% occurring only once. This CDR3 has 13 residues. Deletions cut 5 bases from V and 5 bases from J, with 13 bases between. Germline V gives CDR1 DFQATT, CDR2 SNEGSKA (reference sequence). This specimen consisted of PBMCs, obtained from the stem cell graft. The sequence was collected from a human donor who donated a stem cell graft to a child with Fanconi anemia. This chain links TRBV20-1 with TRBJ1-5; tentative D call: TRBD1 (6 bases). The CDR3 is CSAEGEAHQPQHF. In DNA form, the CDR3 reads TGCAGTGCTGAGGGGGAGGCCCATCAGCCCCAGCATTTT.